Shown below are 2 T cell receptor beta chains from a single sample sequenced in a study of T cell changes during pregnancy in multiple sclerosis (dated by TCRdb to 2018 to 2020). Libraries were constructed by the immunoSEQ multiplex PCR assay. What TCRdb holds here is the immuneACCESS table cut down to in-frame rearrangements. Part of the clones is not present; checked against another copy, under half of the missing clones reflect an unresolved V gene, and the others are unexplained. This sample has some 68,000 clones in its table, and roughly nine tenths of those were observed once. The ten largest make up more than 1.4% of the sample. Material: peripheral blood, obtained in the second trimester of pregnancy. Source of these receptors: a female donor with multiple sclerosis, enrolled in a pregnancy study.

This chain uses TRBV28 with TRBJ1-2; TRBD1 aligns across 7 bases. The junction had 6 bases not matched to a gene; V was cut back by 6 bases and J by 2 bases. This CDR3 is built from 14 residues. The germline V gene encodes CDR1 MDHEN and CDR2 SYDVKM. The CDR3 protein is CASRESGGNYGYTF. In nucleotides, the CDR3 is TGTGCCAGCAGGGAATCAGGGGGGAACTATGGCTACACCTTC.

This clone was recorded only once. The chain links TRBV19 to TRBJ1-1; 7 nucleotides match TRBD1. CDR1 and CDR2 from the germline V gene are LNHDA and SQIVND (reference sequence). J was trimmed by 4 bases and V by 7 bases; bases with no gene match: 12. This CDR3 has 15 amino acids. CDR3 amino acids: CASTPTGQGGTEAFF. DNA of the CDR3: TGTGCCAGTACCCCAACTGGGCAGGGGGGCACTGAAGCTTTCTTT.